Here is one T cell receptor beta chain with its context. The method was immunoSEQ multiplex PCR; TCRdb's version includes in-frame clones alone and lacks a portion of them. The table shows 150,000 or so clones, with roughly 94% occurring only once. The ends were cut back, 5 bases at V and 2 bases at J, with 12 bases in the middle. The V gene's germline CDR1 is GTSNPN and CDR2 SVGIG (reference sequence). This CDR3 is 13 amino acids long. This sample stems from a study of control samples from healthy donors and cancer patients. The chain employs TRBV30 and TRBJ1-2, with a possible D match to TRBD1 (6 bases). The sequence derives from a man in his 60s with colorectal cancer. Sequencing was carried out using PBMCs. Here the CDR3 DNA reads TGTGCCTGGGCGGTCAGGGGAAACTATGGCTACACCTTC. It yields the protein CAWAVRGNYGYTF.